This passage covers 27 T cell receptor beta chains from one sample sequenced in a study of response to subunit inactivated influenza vaccine. MiXCR, applied by TCRdb to the RT-PCR reads, yields one record per CDR3 protein. The sample gives fewer than 400,000 distinct CDR3 sequences, just over 20% of which show up once; about 10% is in the top ten. This sample comprised PBMCs from blood, obtained 21 months after vaccination. These receptors were collected from a man between 50 and 69 years old who received an inactivated influenza vaccine.

This clonotype was seen ten or more times. The genes are TRBV5-5 and TRBJ2-2; 11 bases fit TRBD1. The CDR3 loop spans 17 amino acids. V lost 4 bases to trimming and J lost 5 bases; unmatched junction nucleotides: 10. Germline CDR1 is SGHKS and CDR2 is YYEKEE (reference sequence). The CDR3 loop reads CASSGGQGARVTGELFF. The DNA of the CDR3 is TGTGCCAGCAGCGGAGGACAGGGGGCGAGGGTTACCGGGGAGCTGTTTTTT.

The rearrangement joins TRBV10-3 to TRBJ1-5; D call uncertain. The CDR3 has 13 amino acids. V lost 3 bases and J lost 7, with 10 bases in between. Germline lookup yields CDR1 ENHRY and CDR2 SYGVKD. CDR3 nucleotide sequence: TGTGCCATCAGTGATTCCCAAGGGCAGCCCCAGCATTTT. Translation gives CAISDSQGQPQHF.

V gene TRBV12-3 or TRBV12-4 combines with J gene TRBJ2-7; TRBD2 matches 11 bases. This CDR3 has 18 residues. Trimming took 0 bases from V and 2 from J; bases not matched to a gene: 9. CDR3 amino acids: CASSLALLAGANPYEQYF. CDR3 DNA: TGTGCCAGCAGTTTAGCGCTACTAGCGGGGGCTAATCCCTACGAGCAGTACTTC.

This clonotype was found a few times. This chain uses TRBV5-1 with TRBJ2-4; D is undetermined. From germline, CDR1 is SGHRS and CDR2 YFSETQ. V shed 0 bases and J shed 8 bases, with 12 bases lying between them. The CDR3 spans 14 residues. CDR3 DNA: TGCGCCAGCAGCTTGGAAACTGGGGAACACATTCAGTACTTC. This encodes CASSLETGEHIQYF.

V usage is TRBV28 and J usage is TRBJ2-5; no clear D. The germline V gene encodes CDR1 MDHEN and CDR2 SYDVKM. CDR3 length: 11 residues. Trimming took off 8 bases at V and 0 bases at J, with 4 bases between the two ends. The CDR3 DNA follows: TGTGCCAGCGTACACCAAGAGACCCAGTACTTC. As protein: CASVHQETQYF.

J is TRBJ2-2 and V is TRBV6-1; 11 bases map to TRBD2. This CDR3 is 14 amino acids long. With V trimmed by 7 bases and J by 4 bases, 2 bases remained unmatched. Germline CDR1 reads MNHNS; CDR2 reads SASEGT. The CDR3 protein is CASKLAGVTGELFF. CDR3 bases: TGTGCCAGCAAACTAGCGGGAGTCACCGGGGAGCTGTTTTTT.

V usage is TRBV5-1 and J usage is TRBJ1-3; unclear D gene. This CDR3 comprises 15 residues. Trimming stripped 0 bases from V and 1 base from J, with 8 bases between. Per germline, CDR1 SGHRS and CDR2 YFSETQ. CDR3 coding DNA: TGCGCCAGCAGCTTGGCTTCTTATTCTGGAAACACCATATATTTT. It is translated as CASSLASYSGNTIYF.

The chain's CDR3 is CSASVGHGRNQPQHF. The CDR3 DNA follows: TGCAGTGCTAGCGTCGGGCACGGCCGCAATCAGCCCCAGCATTTT. V usage is TRBV20-1 and J usage is TRBJ1-5, with unresolved D. V was cut by 3 bases and J by 2 bases, with 14 bases left in between. Per the germline V gene, CDR1 is DFQATT and CDR2 is SNEGSKA (reference sequence). The CDR3 runs to 15 residues.

This clonotype came up many times. No DNA is shown, since the ends of the CDR3 on it are uncertain; the CDR3 is the one TCRdb lists. The J gene is TRBJ2-2, the V gene TRBV5-1. Germline loops: CDR1 SGHRS, CDR2 YFSETQ. 14 amino acids form the CDR3, both terminal residues included. The CDR3 protein is CASSSSVSTGELFF.

In this sample, this clonotype turned up a few times. This chain joins TRBV7-6 and TRBJ1-5; a possible D gene is TRBD1 (5 bases). This CDR3 contains 13 residues. V lost 5 bases to trimming and J lost 8 bases, with 13 bases between them. Germline CDR1 SGHVS, CDR2 FNYEAQ. The CDR3 nucleotides are TGTGCCAGCAGCGCGGACACCATCGAGCCCCAGCATTTT. This sequence encodes CASSADTIEPQHF.

This clonotype showed up just a few times. This rearrangement joins TRBV5-1 to TRBJ2-3; 13 positions match TRBD2. V was pared by 4 bases and J by 4 bases, with 6 bases of the junction left unmatched. CDR1 is SGHRS, CDR2 YFSETQ, per germline. The length of the CDR3 is 16 residues. CDR3 amino acids: CASSAGLAGVADTQYF. In DNA, the CDR3 is TGCGCCAGCAGCGCCGGACTAGCGGGAGTTGCAGATACGCAGTATTTT.

This clonotype was seen many times. The V gene is TRBV27, the J gene TRBJ1-3; D not certain. The CDR3 runs 14 residues. Germline V gene lookup returns CDR1 MNHEY and CDR2 SMNVEV (reference sequence). V lost 5 bases to trimming and J lost 0 bases, with 8 bases between them. CDR3 in DNA: TGTGCCAGCAGTCCCCTGAGCTCTGGAAACACCATATATTTT. Encoded protein: CASSPLSSGNTIYF.

The genes are TRBV7-3 and TRBJ2-3; 9 bases are a match to TRBD2. This CDR3 has 16 residues. In germline, CDR1 is SGHTA, CDR2 FQGTGA. V lost 4 bases to trimming and J lost 4 bases; unmatched junction nucleotides: 9. This CDR3 reads CASSSGRLAGSDTQYF. The CDR3 DNA is TGTGCCAGCAGCTCAGGGCGGCTAGCGGGGTCAGATACGCAGTATTTT.

The chain couples TRBV9 to TRBJ2-2; D is ambiguous. This CDR3 spans 15 amino acids. Trimming stripped 3 bases from V and 5 bases from J, with 14 bases between. From germline, CDR1 is SGDLS and CDR2 YYNGEE. The CDR3 is CASSADPYGTGELFF. CDR3 coding DNA: TGTGCCAGCAGCGCGGACCCTTACGGGACCGGGGAGCTGTTTTTT.

The V gene is TRBV4-1, the J gene TRBJ2-2, with a weak D call TRBD2 (6 bases). The CDR3 totals 16 residues. V lost 5 bases and J 2 bases, leaving 15 bases between the germline ends. In germline, CDR1 is MGHRA, CDR2 YSYEKL. As DNA, the CDR3 is TGCGCCAGCAGCGCTCTAGCGAAAGGCAACACCGGGGAGCTGTTTTTT. Its protein is CASSALAKGNTGELFF.

The genes are TRBV15 and TRBJ1-2; tentative D call: TRBD1 (5 bases). Trimming left V 0 bases short and J 4 bases short, with 12 bases between. This CDR3 is built from 15 residues. The germline gives CDR1 LNHNV, CDR2 YYDKDF (reference sequence). The CDR3 DNA sequence: TGTGCCACCAGCAGAGACAAGGGGTGGACCTATGGCTACACCTTC. Translating gives CATSRDKGWTYGYTF.

This chain's CDR3 is CASGLGLAGGPGETQYF. In DNA, the CDR3 is TGTGCCAGCGGCTTGGGACTAGCGGGGGGGCCAGGAGAGACCCAGTACTTC. J is TRBJ2-5 and V is TRBV2, with 16 bases aligning to TRBD2. Trimming removed 8 bases from V and 4 bases from J; junction bases left unmatched: 10. Looked up from germline, CDR1 is SNHLY and CDR2 is FYNNEI. CDR3 length equals 17 residues. Using reference TRBV2 and TRBJ2-5 for the parts outside the CDR3, the full variable domain is EPEVTQTPSHQVTQMGQEVILRCVPISNHLYFYWYRQILGQKVEFLVSFYNNEISEKSEIFDDQFSVERPDGSNFTLKIRSTKLEDSAMYFCASGLGLAGGPGETQYFGPGTRLLVL.

The chain joins TRBV25-1 to TRBJ2-7, with a possible D match to TRBD1 (6 bases). V gave up 3 bases and J gave up 6 bases, with 21 bases separating them. CDR1 is MGHDK and CDR2 is SYGVNS in the germline V gene. The CDR3 is 16 residues long. In DNA form, the CDR3 reads TGTGCCAGCAGTGAGACATATATTATCGACAGGCTCGAGCAGTACTTC. Amino acid sequence: CASSETYIIDRLEQYF.

Concerning this clonotype: A read error is possible here, since a much larger clone lies one base away. The chain recombines TRBV4-3 with TRBJ1-1, with 7 bases identical to TRBD1. CDR1 is LGHNA and CDR2 is YSLEER in the germline V gene. The CDR3 runs to 13 residues. V trimming: 6 bases; J trimming: 4 bases; junction bases outside the gene matches: 5. In DNA form, the CDR3 reads TGCGCCAGCAGGGATCCAGGGGGCACTGAAGCTTTCTTT. The encoded protein is CASRDPGGTEAFF.

The gene calls are TRBV6-1 and TRBJ1-2; 7 bases agree with TRBD1. Trimming at V came to 5 bases and at J to 2 bases, leaving 11 bases not matched to a gene. The CDR3 runs 16 residues. Per the germline V gene, CDR1 is MNHNS and CDR2 is SASEGT. The CDR3 sequence is CASSPTGQQGNYGYTF. Here the CDR3 DNA reads TGTGCCAGCAGTCCGACGGGACAGCAAGGAAACTATGGCTACACCTTC.

About this clonotype: Compared with germline, one end of the junction differs, possibly owing to a read error. This chain joins TRBV3-1 and TRBJ2-3; 8 nucleotides match TRBD1. CDR1 and CDR2 from the germline V gene are LGHDT and YNNKEL (reference sequence). The CDR3 totals 18 residues. CDR3 nucleotide sequence: TGTGTCAGCAGCCAAGATTGGCGGAGACAGGGGTATGGAGATACGCAGTATTTT. It translates to CVSSQDWRRQGYGDTQYF.

The rearrangement uses TRBV7-9 and TRBJ2-7; 9 nucleotides match TRBD2. CDR1 is SEHNR and CDR2 is FQNEAQ in the germline V gene (reference sequence). The CDR3 length is 14 residues. V gave up 6 bases and J gave up 7 bases; unmatched junction bases: 10. Here the CDR3 reads CASSKSGGYEEQYF. The DNA for the CDR3 is TGTGCCAGCAGTAAAAGCGGGGGGTACGAGGAGCAGTACTTC.

This clonotype was picked up a small number of times. This sequence joins TRBV29-1 and TRBJ1-4, with D perhaps matching TRBD1 (5 bases). The V end lost 4 bases, the J end lost 8 bases, and 17 bases lay between the germline ends. This CDR3 has 14 residues. Germline CDR1 and CDR2: SQVTM and ANQGSEA. As DNA, the CDR3 is TGCAGCGTTGCCCGGGACGGGGGAAAAGAAAAACTGTTTTTT. It codes for CSVARDGGKEKLFF.

Turning to this clonotype: A read error may explain this, as a much larger clone is one base away. The V call is TRBV5-1, the J call TRBJ1-1; possible D gene TRBD1, 5 bases. CDR1 is SGHRS, CDR2 YFSETQ, per germline. There are 14 residues in the CDR3. CDR3: CASRFGQMNTEALF. CDR3 coding DNA: TGCGCCAGCAGATTCGGACAAATGAACACTGAAGCTTTATTT.

This clonotype was picked up a small number of times. This chain links TRBV20-1 with TRBJ1-5, with D maybe TRBD1 (5 bases). Germline V gives CDR1 DFQATT, CDR2 SNEGSKA (reference sequence). The CDR3 length is 12 residues. Here the CDR3 reads CSKRQHNQPQHF. Here the CDR3 DNA reads TGCAGCAAGAGACAGCACAATCAGCCCCAGCATTTT.

The CDR3 DNA is TGCGCCAGCAGTGAACAGGGGGCTTACGAGCAGTACTTC. Its translation: CASSEQGAYEQYF. The genes are TRBV10-1 and TRBJ2-7, with 9 bases identical to TRBD1. From germline, CDR1 is WNHNN and CDR2 SYGVQD (reference sequence). Germline trimming cut 3 bases from V and 4 bases from J; bases unmatched to any gene: 1. CDR3 size: 13 residues.

The rearrangement links TRBV23-1 to TRBJ2-6; perhaps D is TRBD1 or TRBD2 (6 bases each). TRBV23-1 counts as an open reading frame of uncertain function. The CDR3 length is 19 residues. Trimming stripped 3 bases from V and 0 bases from J, with 18 bases between. The chain's CDR3 is CASSHTGAEFTSGANVLTF. The CDR3, as DNA: TGCGCCAGCAGTCACACGGGGGCAGAATTTACCTCTGGGGCCAACGTCCTGACTTTC.